Listed here are 18 T cell receptor beta chains from one sample, sequenced in a study of cytomegalovirus exposure and HLA in healthy donors. The PCR was carried out with 60 Vbeta primers and 13 Jbeta primers. Repertoires were generated with immunoSEQ multiplex PCR, while TCRdb's copy carries only in-frame clones and drops some. The sample includes about 120,000 clones, about 80% of them seen just once. Sample: PBMCs. These receptors were collected from a female donor in good health and CMV-seropositive.

The chain employs TRBV5-4 and TRBJ1-6; 7 positions match TRBD1. Germline loops: CDR1 SGHNT, CDR2 YYREEE (reference sequence). The CDR3 length is 15 residues. V trimming: 4 bases; J trimming: 7 bases; junction bases outside the gene matches: 8. The CDR3 reads CASSRTGGRNSPLHF. As DNA, the CDR3 is TGTGCCAGCAGCAGGACAGGAGGTCGCAATTCACCCCTCCACTTT. The complete variable domain, with remaining parts taken from reference TRBV5-4 and TRBJ1-6, reads ETGVTQSPTHLIKTRGQQVTLRCSSQSGHNTVSWYQQALGQGPQFIFQYYREEENGRGNFPPRFSGLQFPNYSSELNVNALELDDSALYLCASSRTGGRNSPLHFGNGTRLTVT.

The CDR3 loop reads CASSFGGYEQYF. In DNA, the CDR3 is TGCGCCAGCAGCTTCGGAGGATACGAGCAGTACTTC. V usage is TRBV5-1 and J usage is TRBJ2-5, with D tentatively TRBD2 (5 bases). The DNA end is more similar to TRBJ2-7, so the J call may be wrong. The CDR3 has 12 amino acids. The germline V gene has CDR1 SGHRS and CDR2 YFSETQ.

This sequence joins TRBV4-3 and TRBJ2-5, with 11 bases that match TRBD2. CDR1 and CDR2 from the germline V gene are LGHNA and YSLEER. The CDR3 loop spans 18 amino acids. V gave up 0 bases and J gave up 5 bases; unmatched junction bases: 11. The CDR3 DNA is TGCGCCAGCAGCCAAGAAGTAGCGGGGGGGCCGGTCTCGGAGACCCAGTACTTC. Translating gives CASSQEVAGGPVSETQYF.

In this sample, this clone turned up a few times. The CDR3 sequence is CASSGEMNAGYTF. The CDR3 DNA follows: TGTGCCAGCTCAGGAGAAATGAATGCTGGCTACACCTTC. This chain uses TRBV18 with TRBJ1-2; D unclear. V lost 5 bases to trimming and J lost 7 bases, with 14 bases between them. Germline-derived CDR1 and CDR2 are KGHSH and LQKENI. The CDR3 consists of 13 residues.

The J gene is TRBJ1-2, the V gene TRBV5-1; D may be TRBD1 (5 bases). The germline V gene encodes CDR1 SGHRS and CDR2 YFSETQ. Between the trimmed V and J ends, which lost 0 bases and 7 bases, there was a span of 16 bases. The CDR3 covers 15 residues. The CDR3 bases are TGCGCCAGCAGCTTGGACGGACCCAGGGTAGGTGGCTACACCTTC. This sequence encodes CASSLDGPRVGGYTF.

This rearrangement joins TRBV28 to TRBJ1-2; D remains unclear. Trimming took 8 bases from V and 7 from J, leaving 20 bases between them. CDR3 length: 14 residues. The germline V gene has CDR1 MDHEN and CDR2 SYDVKM. CDR3 nucleotides: TGTGCCAGCGCACCCGGCCCCGTCGAGGGTGGCTACACCTTC. Amino acid sequence: CASAPGPVEGGYTF.

This chain connects TRBV11-2 to TRBJ1-1; TRBD1 agrees at 9 bases. Germline CDR1 and CDR2: SGHAT and FQNNGV. The trim removed 5 bases at V and 1 base at J, leaving 14 bases unmatched. This CDR3 has 18 amino acids. The CDR3 DNA reads as TGTGCCAGCAGCCCACGCCTGGGACAGGGCTTTGGGAACACTGAAGCTTTCTTT. Translating it yields CASSPRLGQGFGNTEAFF.

The chain carries TRBV6-5 and TRBJ1-2; perhaps TRBD1 as D (6 bases). The CDR3 totals 14 residues. The germline V and J ends were trimmed by 3 bases and 2 bases, with 10 bases remaining between them. The germline CDR1 and CDR2 sequences are MNHEY and SVGAGI. This CDR3 reads CASSYGQGNYGYTF. The CDR3 nucleotides are TGTGCCAGCAGTTATGGGCAGGGGAACTATGGCTACACCTTC.

V gene TRBV5-1 combines with J gene TRBJ2-7; 7 bases are a match to TRBD1. V shed 2 bases and J 2 bases; nucleotides not matched to a gene: 7. CDR1 and CDR2 from the germline V gene are SGHRS and YFSETQ. This CDR3 is built from 15 residues. CDR3 residues: CASSFDRVGAYEQYF. CDR3 DNA: TGCGCCAGCAGCTTCGACAGGGTCGGGGCCTACGAGCAGTACTTC.

The chain is built from TRBV9 and TRBJ2-1; no clear D. CDR1 SGDLS and CDR2 YYNGEE come from the germline V gene. V dropped 4 bases and J dropped 10 bases, with 15 bases sitting between them. The CDR3 covers 13 residues. This CDR3 is CASSPEEGIEQFF. For the CDR3, the DNA is TGTGCCAGCAGCCCCGAGGAAGGCATCGAGCAGTTCTTC.

V and J are TRBV28 and TRBJ2-7; possibly TRBD1 for D (5 bases). V was shortened by 2 bases and J by 2 bases, with 13 bases between the two germline ends. In germline, CDR1 is MDHEN, CDR2 SYDVKM. The CDR3 covers 15 residues. The CDR3, as DNA: TGTGCCAGCAGTTTAAGTCAGGGTGGGGCCTACGAGCAGTACTTC. Translating it yields CASSLSQGGAYEQYF.

J is TRBJ1-1 and V is TRBV5-8, with no clear D. Trimming pared 0 bases from V and 8 bases from J, leaving 14 bases between. The CDR3 totals 14 residues. CDR1 SGHTS and CDR2 YDEGEE come from the germline V gene. CDR3 loop: CASSLVERRVEAFF. The CDR3 DNA follows: TGTGCCAGCAGCTTGGTCGAGCGGCGAGTAGAAGCTTTCTTT.

The chain combines TRBV5-1 with TRBJ1-4, with 7 nucleotides matching TRBD1. Looked up from germline, CDR1 is SGHRS and CDR2 is YFSETQ. CDR3 size: 15 residues. V lost 3 bases to trimming and J lost 7 bases; unmatched junction nucleotides: 9. The CDR3 is CASSYRGTGAEKLFF. In DNA, the CDR3 is TGCGCCAGCAGCTACAGGGGAACGGGGGCTGAAAAACTGTTTTTT.

The chain links TRBV19 to TRBJ2-3; 12 bases map to TRBD2. The CDR3 runs 18 residues. Germline values: CDR1 LNHDA, CDR2 SQIVND (reference sequence). V dropped 3 bases and J dropped 2; count of bases not matched to a gene: 9. The CDR3: CASSIGVGLAGSTDTQYF. The CDR3 DNA reads TGTGCCAGTAGTATCGGAGTAGGACTAGCGGGGTCCACAGATACGCAGTATTTT. The complete variable domain, with remaining parts taken from reference TRBV19 and TRBJ2-3, reads DGGITQSPKYLFRKEGQNVTLSCEQNLNHDAMYWYRQDPGQGLRLIYYSQIVNDFQKGDIAEGYSVSREKKESFPLTVTSAQKNPTAFYLCASSIGVGLAGSTDTQYFGPGTRLTVL.

V usage is TRBV7-2 and J usage is TRBJ1-5; 7 nucleotides match TRBD1. Trimming took 4 bases from V and 9 from J; bases not matched to a gene: 6. This CDR3 is 13 amino acids long. The germline CDR1 and CDR2 sequences are SGHTA and FQGNSA. For the CDR3, the DNA is TGTGCCAGCAGCTCGACAGGGCAGGGGCCCCAGCATTTT. It yields the protein CASSSTGQGPQHF.

The chain combines TRBV6-1 with TRBJ2-3, with 9 positions matching TRBD2. Germline CDR1 and CDR2: MNHNS and SASEGT. This CDR3 region has 18 residues. The V segment lost 2 bases and the J segment 2 bases; nucleotides outside the gene matches: 11. Written as DNA, the CDR3 is TGTGCCAGCAGTGAAAGGGGGGCTAGCGGGGCTCTCACAGATACGCAGTATTTT. Amino acid sequence: CASSERGASGALTDTQYF.

This chain uses TRBV4-1 with TRBJ2-7; D is unresolved. This CDR3 region has 16 residues. The ends were cut back, 0 bases at V and 0 bases at J, with 12 bases in the middle. Germline V gene data show CDR1 as MGHRA and CDR2 as YSYEKL. The CDR3: CASSQDVSKSSYEQYF. CDR3 in DNA: TGCGCCAGCAGCCAAGATGTGTCTAAAAGCTCCTACGAGCAGTACTTC.

V gene TRBV6-5 combines with J gene TRBJ2-3; D might be TRBD2 (7 bases). There are 15 residues in the CDR3. Germline CDR1 MNHEY, CDR2 SVGAGI. Trimming stripped 6 bases from V and 6 bases from J, with 19 bases between. Here the CDR3 DNA reads TGTGCCAGCAGCCCCGAAGGGGGGGGGAGGGATACGCAGTATTTT. Protein sequence: CASSPEGGGRDTQYF.